Listed below are T cell receptor beta chains from one sample, sequenced in a study of blood T cell repertoires in COVID-19. The method was immunoSEQ multiplex PCR; TCRdb's version includes in-frame clones alone and lacks a portion of them. The sample lists some 200,000 clones, more than 75% occurring once. Input material: peripheral blood. The origin of the receptors is a man aged 35-49 years with active or convalescent COVID-19. CDR3s include the opening cysteine and the closing phenylalanine or tryptophan. D genes are given only for firm matches. Expanded clones are given a class, and other clones once, few, many or no size at all.

D	V	J	size	DNA	CDR3
TRBD1	TRBV30	TRBJ1-5	few	TGTGCCTGGAGTGGACGGACAGGGGTAATCAGCAATCAGCCCCAGCATTTT	CAWSGRTGVISNQPQHF
NA	TRBV5-1	TRBJ1-1	NA	TGCGCCAGCAGCTCGGGGGACGTACCCACTGAAGCTTTCTTT	CASSSGDVPTEAFF
NA	TRBV7-9	TRBJ2-7	NA	TGTGCCAGCAGCCCCGCAGTCGAGCAGTACTTC	CASSPAVEQYF
NA	TRBV4-1	TRBJ1-4	NA	TGCGCCAGCAGCCAAGTTGGGGGCCAGAATGAAAAACTGTTTTTT	CASSQVGGQNEKLFF
NA	TRBV18	TRBJ1-3	NA	TGTGCCAGCTCACCAGCGAACTCGGGTTACTCTGGAAACACCATATATTTT	CASSPANSGYSGNTIYF
TRBD1	TRBV28	TRBJ1-1	NA	TGTGCCAGCAGTTACCTGCAGGGGGTGAACACTGAAGCTTTCTTT	CASSYLQGVNTEAFF
NA	TRBV3-1/TRBV3-2	TRBJ2-3	NA	TGTGCCAGCAGCCAGGGACCTAGCGAAGATACGCAGTATTTT	CASSQGPSEDTQYF
TRBD1	TRBV6-6	TRBJ2-7	NA	TGTGCCAGCAGTGACCTAGGGACAGGGACCTACGAGCAGTACTTC	CASSDLGTGTYEQYF
NA	TRBV7-2	TRBJ2-1	NA	TGTGCCAGCAGCTTAAGGGGGCGGGGCACCTCCTACAATGAGCAGTTCTTC	CASSLRGRGTSYNEQFF
TRBD1	TRBV4-1	TRBJ2-7	NA	TGCGCCAGCAGCCCCGTTGGACAGGGGGCGTCCTACGAGCAGTACTTC	CASSPVGQGASYEQYF
TRBD2	TRBV5-4	TRBJ2-1	NA	TGTGCCAGCAGCTTGGCGACTAGCGGGTACAATGAGCAGTTCTTC	CASSLATSGYNEQFF
TRBD2	TRBV14	TRBJ2-7	NA	TGTGCCAGCAGCCAAAGTGGGGAGGGCTACGAGCAGTACTTC	CASSQSGEGYEQYF
NA	TRBV9	TRBJ2-2	NA	TGTGCCAGCAGCGTAGAGGGGGGGCCTTGGACCGGGGAGCTGTTTTTT	CASSVEGGPWTGELFF
NA	TRBV6-5	TRBJ1-4	few	TGTGCCAGCAGTCTGGGAGGGGGTGAAAAACTGTTTTTT	CASSLGGGEKLFF
NA	TRBV29-1	TRBJ2-7	NA	TGCAGCGTTGAATCTAGACTCTACGAGCAGTACTTC	CSVESRLYEQYF
TRBD1	TRBV3-1/TRBV3-2	TRBJ1-1	few	TGTGCCAGCAGCCAAGCCTCAGGGGGCACTGAAGCTTTCTTT	CASSQASGGTEAFF
NA	TRBV7-8	TRBJ1-2	NA	TGTGCCAGCACCTTAACAGGGCGACCCTATGGCTACACCTTC	CASTLTGRPYGYTF
NA	TRBV18	TRBJ1-1	once	TGTGCCAGCTCACCACGGTTGTACATGAACACTGAAGCTTTCTTT	CASSPRLYMNTEAFF
TRBD2	TRBV3-1/TRBV3-2	TRBJ2-3	NA	TGTGCCAGCAGCAACTTAGCGGGGGGCTTCACAGATACGCAGTATTTT	CASSNLAGGFTDTQYF
TRBD2	TRBV4-3	TRBJ2-3	NA	TGCGCCAGCAGCGAACTTTCGGGGGTAGCGGGGAGGGATACGCAGTATTTT	CASSELSGVAGRDTQYF
NA	TRBV4-2	TRBJ2-7	NA	TGTGCCAGCAGCCAAGATTTAAGGCGGGAGCAGTACTTC	CASSQDLRREQYF
TRBD1	TRBV15	TRBJ1-1	few	TGTGCCACCAGCACCCGTGGGACAGAGTGGACTGAAGCTTTCTTT	CATSTRGTEWTEAFF